Each of the 13 T cell receptor beta chains below was sequenced from the same sample in a study of cytomegalovirus exposure and HLA in healthy donors. PCR used 60 Vbeta primers and 13 Jbeta primers. Libraries were prepared by immunoSEQ multiplex PCR; TCRdb keeps only in-frame clonotypes and omits some of them. This repertoire includes more than 90,000 clones. Material: PBMCs. The receptors stem from a man aged 25-45 years in good health and CMV-seronegative.

V usage is TRBV27 and J usage is TRBJ1-5; perhaps TRBD1 as D (5 bases). Per the germline V gene, CDR1 is MNHEY and CDR2 is SMNVEV (reference sequence). The ends were cut back, 3 bases at V and 4 bases at J, with 10 bases in the middle. The CDR3 is 14 residues long. CDR3 protein: CASSFGGSNQPQHF. CDR3 in DNA: TGTGCCAGCAGTTTCGGGGGTTCGAATCAGCCCCAGCATTTT.

V is TRBV28 and J is TRBJ2-7; 8 nucleotides match TRBD1. The CDR3 covers 12 residues. Germline V CDR1 and CDR2: MDHEN, SYDVKM. V gave up 5 bases and J gave up 6 bases; unmatched junction bases: 3. This CDR3 reads CASSLGQGEQYF. CDR3 nucleotide sequence: TGTGCCAGCAGTCTAGGACAGGGCGAGCAGTACTTC.

This chain uses TRBV5-4 with TRBJ2-3; 12 nucleotides match TRBD2. Germline CDR1 SGHNT, CDR2 YYREEE (reference sequence). The V and J ends lost 4 bases and 3 bases, in that order; junction bases with no gene match: 6. The CDR3 runs to 16 residues. The CDR3 region is CASSRRLAGVTDTQYF. CDR3 sequence (DNA): TGTGCCAGCAGCCGACGACTAGCGGGGGTAACAGATACGCAGTATTTT.

The chain links TRBV5-1 to TRBJ2-5; 16 bases are a match to TRBD2. The CDR3 loop spans 17 amino acids. The germline V gene has CDR1 SGHRS and CDR2 YFSETQ. V gave up 3 bases and J gave up 6 bases; unmatched junction bases: 8. The CDR3 DNA is TGCGCCAGCAGCTCGGGACTAGCGGGGGGGCTGTCTCAGACCCAGTACTTC. Protein: CASSSGLAGGLSQTQYF.

The chain recombines TRBV5-1 with TRBJ1-1, with 8 bases aligning to TRBD1. CDR3 length: 14 amino acids. V gave up 4 bases and J gave up 4 bases; unmatched junction bases: 6. CDR1 is SGHRS and CDR2 is YFSETQ in the germline V gene. The CDR3 DNA sequence: TGCGCCAGCAGCGCAGGGGGCAGAAGCACTGAAGCTTTCTTT. Its protein is CASSAGGRSTEAFF.

J is TRBJ1-5 and V is TRBV14; maybe TRBD1 (6 bases). Trimming left V 4 bases short and J 2 bases short, with 9 bases between. The germline V gene encodes CDR1 SGHDN and CDR2 FVKESK. CDR3 length: 14 residues. CDR3 nucleotides: TGTGCCAGCAGCCTGACAGGCCGCAATCAGCCCCAGCATTTT. Residues: CASSLTGRNQPQHF.

The rearrangement links TRBV9 to TRBJ2-1; possibly TRBD1 for D (6 bases). The germline V gene encodes CDR1 SGDLS and CDR2 YYNGEE. V was cut by 3 bases and J by 0 bases, with 13 bases left in between. This CDR3 comprises 16 residues. Here the CDR3 reads CASSAGQPRSYNEQFF. The CDR3, as DNA: TGTGCCAGCAGCGCTGGACAGCCCCGCTCCTACAATGAGCAGTTCTTC.

V usage is TRBV5-4 and J usage is TRBJ2-7; 10 bases align to TRBD1. The CDR3 is 15 amino acids. Trimming took 5 bases from V and 3 from J; bases not matched to a gene: 8. Per germline, CDR1 SGHNT and CDR2 YYREEE (reference sequence). The CDR3 loop is CASRPGQGNIYEQYF. The CDR3 region has the DNA TGTGCCAGCAGGCCGGGACAGGGGAACATCTACGAGCAGTACTTC.

J is TRBJ1-4 and V is TRBV15, with 9 bases identical to TRBD1. Trimming took 6 bases from V and 6 from J; bases not matched to a gene: 8. This CDR3 comprises 15 residues. Germline CDR1 LNHNV, CDR2 YYDKDF (reference sequence). In nucleotides, the CDR3 is TGTGCCACCAGAGGTTACAGGGGGCGGGATGAAAAACTGTTTTTT. Residues: CATRGYRGRDEKLFF.

The chain joins TRBV6-4 to TRBJ2-7; 7 bases match TRBD1. The V gene end was trimmed by 5 bases and the J gene end by 2 bases; junction bases not matched to a gene: 12. The CDR3 length is 16 residues. In germline, CDR1 is MRHNA, CDR2 SNTAGT. The CDR3 nucleotides are TGTGCCAGCAGTCCCGAGCAGGGGGAGAGCACCTACGAGCAGTACTTC. Translation gives CASSPEQGESTYEQYF.

This sequence joins TRBV19 and TRBJ2-7, with 12 bases aligning to TRBD1. The CDR3 sequence is 16 residues long. The V gene's germline CDR1 is LNHDA and CDR2 SQIVND (reference sequence). The V and J ends lost 3 bases and 4 bases, in that order; junction bases with no gene match: 7. The CDR3 loop reads CASSISGTGGAYEQYF. The CDR3 nucleotides are TGTGCCAGTAGTATCAGTGGGACAGGGGGCGCGTACGAGCAGTACTTC.

The J gene is TRBJ2-1, the V gene TRBV18; D gene unclear. Between the trimmed V and J ends, which lost 3 bases and 7 bases, there was a span of 10 bases. CDR3 length equals 13 residues. Germline V gene lookup returns CDR1 KGHSH and CDR2 LQKENI. The chain's CDR3 is CASSPDTPNEQFF. CDR3 bases: TGTGCCAGCTCACCCGACACTCCTAATGAGCAGTTCTTC.

V and J are TRBV6-1 and TRBJ1-2, with 9 bases matching TRBD1. The CDR3 runs to 16 residues. With V trimmed by 1 base and J by 2 bases, 5 bases remained unmatched. The germline gives CDR1 MNHNS, CDR2 SASEGT. The CDR3 here is CASSEVGGTGNYGYTF. The CDR3, as DNA: TGTGCCAGCAGTGAAGTAGGCGGGACAGGGAACTATGGCTACACCTTC.